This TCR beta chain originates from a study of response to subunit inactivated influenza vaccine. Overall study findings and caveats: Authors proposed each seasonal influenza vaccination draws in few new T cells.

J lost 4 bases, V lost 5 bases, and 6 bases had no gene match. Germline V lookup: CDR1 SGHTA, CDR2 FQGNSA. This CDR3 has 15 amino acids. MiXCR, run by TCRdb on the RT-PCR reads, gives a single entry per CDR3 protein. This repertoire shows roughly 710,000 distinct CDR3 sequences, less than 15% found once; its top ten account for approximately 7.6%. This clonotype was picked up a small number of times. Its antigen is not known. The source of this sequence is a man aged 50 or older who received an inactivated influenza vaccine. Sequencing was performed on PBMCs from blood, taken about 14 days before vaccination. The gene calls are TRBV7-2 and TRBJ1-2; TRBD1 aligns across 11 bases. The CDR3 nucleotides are TGTGCCAGCAGCACCCGGACAGGGGGCGCCTATGGCTACACCTTC. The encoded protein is CASSTRTGGAYGYTF.